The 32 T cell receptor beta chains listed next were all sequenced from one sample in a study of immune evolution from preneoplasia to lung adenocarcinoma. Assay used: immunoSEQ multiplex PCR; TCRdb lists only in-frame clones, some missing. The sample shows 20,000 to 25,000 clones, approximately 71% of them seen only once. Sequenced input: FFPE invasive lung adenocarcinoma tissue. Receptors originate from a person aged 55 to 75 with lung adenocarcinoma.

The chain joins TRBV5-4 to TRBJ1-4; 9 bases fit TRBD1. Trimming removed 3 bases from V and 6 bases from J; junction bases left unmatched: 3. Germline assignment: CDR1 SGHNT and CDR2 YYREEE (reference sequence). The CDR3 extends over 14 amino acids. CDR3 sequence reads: CASSSRTGDEKLFF. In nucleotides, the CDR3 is TGTGCCAGCAGCTCCAGGACAGGGGATGAAAAACTGTTTTTT.

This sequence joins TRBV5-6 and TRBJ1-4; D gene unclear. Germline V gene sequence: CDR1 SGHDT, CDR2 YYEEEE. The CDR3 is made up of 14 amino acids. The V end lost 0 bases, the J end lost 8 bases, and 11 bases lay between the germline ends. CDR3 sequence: CASSLVTGGEKLFF. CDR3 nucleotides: TGTGCCAGCAGCTTGGTCACGGGAGGCGAAAAACTGTTTTTT.

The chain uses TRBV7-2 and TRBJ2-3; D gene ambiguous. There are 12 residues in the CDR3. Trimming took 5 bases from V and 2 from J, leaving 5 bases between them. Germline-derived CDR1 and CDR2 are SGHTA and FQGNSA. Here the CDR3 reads CASSAYTDTQYF. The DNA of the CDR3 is TGTGCCAGCAGCGCCTACACAGATACGCAGTATTTT.

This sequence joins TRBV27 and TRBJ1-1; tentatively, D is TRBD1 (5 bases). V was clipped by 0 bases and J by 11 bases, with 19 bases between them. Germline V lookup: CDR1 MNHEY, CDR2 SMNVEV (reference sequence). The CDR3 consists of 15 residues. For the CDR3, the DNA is TGTGCCAGCAGTTTATCTTTTTTGGGGCAGGAGAAGGCTTTCTTT. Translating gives CASSLSFLGQEKAFF.

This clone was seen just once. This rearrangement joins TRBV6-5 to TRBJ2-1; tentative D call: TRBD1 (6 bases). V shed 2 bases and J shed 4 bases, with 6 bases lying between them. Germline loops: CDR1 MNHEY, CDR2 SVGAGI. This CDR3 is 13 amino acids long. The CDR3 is CASSYDRYNEQFF. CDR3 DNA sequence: TGTGCCAGCAGTTACGACAGGTACAATGAGCAGTTCTTC.

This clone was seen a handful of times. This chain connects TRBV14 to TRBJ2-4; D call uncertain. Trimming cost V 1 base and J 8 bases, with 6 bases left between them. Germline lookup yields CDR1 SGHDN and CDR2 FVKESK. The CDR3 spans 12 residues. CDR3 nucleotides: TGTGCCAGCAGCCAAGTCGAGTACATTCAGTACTTC. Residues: CASSQVEYIQYF.

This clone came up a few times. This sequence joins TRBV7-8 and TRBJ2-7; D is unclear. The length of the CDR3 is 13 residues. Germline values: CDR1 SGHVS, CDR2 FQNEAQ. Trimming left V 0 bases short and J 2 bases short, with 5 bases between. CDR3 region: CASSLAETYEQYF. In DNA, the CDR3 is TGTGCCAGCAGCTTAGCAGAGACCTACGAGCAGTACTTC. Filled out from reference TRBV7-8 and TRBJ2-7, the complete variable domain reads GAGVSQSPRYKVAKRGQDVALRCDPISGHVSLFWYQQALGQGPEFLTYFQNEAQLDKSGLPSDRFFAERPEGSVSTLKIQRTQQEDSAVYLCASSLAETYEQYFGPGTRLTVT.

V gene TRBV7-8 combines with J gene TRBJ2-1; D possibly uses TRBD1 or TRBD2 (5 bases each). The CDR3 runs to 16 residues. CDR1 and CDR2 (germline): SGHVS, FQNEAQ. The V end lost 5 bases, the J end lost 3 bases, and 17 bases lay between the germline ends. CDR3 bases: TGTGCCAGCAGCCGGTGGGGGACCACTAACTACAATGAGCAGTTCTTC. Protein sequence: CASSRWGTTNYNEQFF.

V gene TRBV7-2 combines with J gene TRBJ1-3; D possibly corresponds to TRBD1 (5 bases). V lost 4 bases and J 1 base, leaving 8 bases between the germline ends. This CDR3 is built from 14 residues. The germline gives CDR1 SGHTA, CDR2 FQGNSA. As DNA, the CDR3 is TGTGCCAGCAGCTGGGGGATGTCTGGAAACACCATATATTTT. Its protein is CASSWGMSGNTIYF.

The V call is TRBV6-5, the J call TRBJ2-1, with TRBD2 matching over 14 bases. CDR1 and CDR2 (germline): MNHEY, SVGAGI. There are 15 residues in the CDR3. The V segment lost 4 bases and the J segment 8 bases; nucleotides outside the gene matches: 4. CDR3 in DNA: TGTGCCAGCAGTTCGGGGACTAGCGGGAGCTATGAGCAGTTCTTC. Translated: CASSSGTSGSYEQFF.

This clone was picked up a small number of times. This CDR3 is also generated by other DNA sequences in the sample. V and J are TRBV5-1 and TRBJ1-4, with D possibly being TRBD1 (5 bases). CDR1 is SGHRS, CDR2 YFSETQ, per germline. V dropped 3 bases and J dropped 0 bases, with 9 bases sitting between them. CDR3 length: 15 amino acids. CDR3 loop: CASSWGTATNEKLFF. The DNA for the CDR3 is TGCGCCAGCAGCTGGGGGACGGCAACTAATGAAAAACTGTTTTTT.

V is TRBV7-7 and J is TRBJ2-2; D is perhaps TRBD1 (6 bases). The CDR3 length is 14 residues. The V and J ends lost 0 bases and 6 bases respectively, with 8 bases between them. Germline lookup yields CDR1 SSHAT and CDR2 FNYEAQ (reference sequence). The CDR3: CASSLAQGSGELFF. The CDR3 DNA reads TGTGCCAGCAGCTTAGCGCAGGGGTCCGGGGAGCTGTTTTTT.

The DNA for the CDR3 is TGTGCCAGCAGTCCCCGGACAGGTGCGACCTATGGCTACACCTTC. Translated, it gives CASSPRTGATYGYTF. The chain combines TRBV25-1 with TRBJ1-2; TRBD1 agrees at 7 bases. This CDR3 comprises 15 residues. Trimming cost V 5 bases and J 4 bases; bases outside gene matches: 10. CDR1 is MGHDK, CDR2 SYGVNS, per germline.

The CDR3 DNA reads TGTGCCAGCAGCCAAGCCGGCCTTTACAATGAGCAGTTCTTC. It codes for CASSQAGLYNEQFF. V gene TRBV4-2 combines with J gene TRBJ2-1; D is uncertain. The V gene lost 1 base and the J gene lost 4 bases, with 8 bases spanning the gap. Germline CDR1 LGHNA, CDR2 YNFKEQ. This CDR3 is built from 14 residues.

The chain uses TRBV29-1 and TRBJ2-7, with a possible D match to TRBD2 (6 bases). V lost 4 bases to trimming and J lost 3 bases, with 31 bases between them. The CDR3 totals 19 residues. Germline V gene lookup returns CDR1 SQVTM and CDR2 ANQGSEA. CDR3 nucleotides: TGCAGCGTTGTGGAGGGAAAGAGTGCTAGGACAATTGGGGTCTACGAGCAGTACTTC. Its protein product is CSVVEGKSARTIGVYEQYF.

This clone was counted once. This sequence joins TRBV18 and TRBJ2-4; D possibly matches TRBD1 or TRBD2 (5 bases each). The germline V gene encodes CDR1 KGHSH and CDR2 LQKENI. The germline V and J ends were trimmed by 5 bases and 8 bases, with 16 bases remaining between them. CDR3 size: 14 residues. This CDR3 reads CASSGWVLGDIQYF. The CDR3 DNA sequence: TGTGCCAGCTCAGGTTGGGTACTAGGGGACATTCAGTACTTC.

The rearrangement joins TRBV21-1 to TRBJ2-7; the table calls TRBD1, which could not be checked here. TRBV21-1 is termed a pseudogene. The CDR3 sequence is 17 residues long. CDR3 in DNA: TGTGCCAGCAGCAAAGGGGTCCGGGCAGGGGGGACCTACGAGCAGTACTTC. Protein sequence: CASSKGVRAGGTYEQYF.

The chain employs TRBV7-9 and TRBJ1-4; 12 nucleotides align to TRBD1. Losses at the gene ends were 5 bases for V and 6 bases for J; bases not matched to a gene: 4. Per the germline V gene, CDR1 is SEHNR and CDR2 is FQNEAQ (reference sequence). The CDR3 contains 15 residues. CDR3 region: CASSPGQGADEKLFF. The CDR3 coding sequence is TGTGCCAGCAGCCCGGGACAGGGGGCGGATGAAAAACTGTTTTTT.

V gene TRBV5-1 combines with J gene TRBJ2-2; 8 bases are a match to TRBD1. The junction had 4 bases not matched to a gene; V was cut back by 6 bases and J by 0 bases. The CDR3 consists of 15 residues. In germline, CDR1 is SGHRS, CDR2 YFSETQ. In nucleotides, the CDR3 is TGCGCCAGCATGCGACAGGGGTCGAACACCGGGGAGCTGTTTTTT. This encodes CASMRQGSNTGELFF.

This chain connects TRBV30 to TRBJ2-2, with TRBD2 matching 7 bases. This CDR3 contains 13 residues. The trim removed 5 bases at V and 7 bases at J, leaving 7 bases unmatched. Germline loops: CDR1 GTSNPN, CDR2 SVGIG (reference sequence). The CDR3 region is CAWASGGDGELFF. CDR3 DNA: TGTGCCTGGGCGTCGGGGGGAGACGGGGAGCTGTTTTTT.

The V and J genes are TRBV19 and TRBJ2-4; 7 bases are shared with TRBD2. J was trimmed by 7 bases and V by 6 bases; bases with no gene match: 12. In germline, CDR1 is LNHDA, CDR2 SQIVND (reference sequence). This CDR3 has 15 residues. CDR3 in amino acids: CASRLGRESSNIQYF. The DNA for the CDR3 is TGTGCCAGTAGACTCGGGCGGGAGAGTTCCAACATTCAGTACTTC.

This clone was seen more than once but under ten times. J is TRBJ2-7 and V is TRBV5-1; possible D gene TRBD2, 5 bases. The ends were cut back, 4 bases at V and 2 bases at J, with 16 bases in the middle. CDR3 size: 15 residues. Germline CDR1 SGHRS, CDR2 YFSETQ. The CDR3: CASSPPPKGAYEQYF. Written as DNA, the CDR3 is TGCGCCAGCAGCCCCCCCCCAAAGGGAGCCTACGAGCAGTACTTC.

DNA for the CDR3: TGTGCCAGTGCGAAGGGGGCGTGGACTGAAGCTTTCTTT. Translated: CASAKGAWTEAFF. The chain links TRBV6-5 to TRBJ1-1, with 7 bases aligning to TRBD1. The junction had 9 bases not matched to a gene; V was cut back by 9 bases and J by 5 bases. This CDR3 spans 13 amino acids. Germline V CDR1 and CDR2: MNHEY, SVGAGI.

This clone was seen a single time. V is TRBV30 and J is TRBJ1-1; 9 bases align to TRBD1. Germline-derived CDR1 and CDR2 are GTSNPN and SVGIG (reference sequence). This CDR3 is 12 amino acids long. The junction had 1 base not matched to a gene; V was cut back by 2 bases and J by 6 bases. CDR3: CAWSRQGAEAFF. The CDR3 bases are TGTGCCTGGAGTAGACAGGGGGCTGAAGCTTTCTTT.

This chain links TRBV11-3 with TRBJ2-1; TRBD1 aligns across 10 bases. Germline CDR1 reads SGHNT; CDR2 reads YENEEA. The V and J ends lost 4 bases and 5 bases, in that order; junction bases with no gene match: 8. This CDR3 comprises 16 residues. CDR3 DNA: TGTGCCAGCAGCTGGGGGAGGGGGACAGGGGACAATGAGCAGTTCTTC. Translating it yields CASSWGRGTGDNEQFF.

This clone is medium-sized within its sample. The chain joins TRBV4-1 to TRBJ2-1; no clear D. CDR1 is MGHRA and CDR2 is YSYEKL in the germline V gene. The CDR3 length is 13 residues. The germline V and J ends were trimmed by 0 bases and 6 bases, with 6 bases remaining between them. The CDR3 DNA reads TGCGCCAGCAGCCAAGAAATCTTCAATGAGCAGTTCTTC. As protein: CASSQEIFNEQFF.

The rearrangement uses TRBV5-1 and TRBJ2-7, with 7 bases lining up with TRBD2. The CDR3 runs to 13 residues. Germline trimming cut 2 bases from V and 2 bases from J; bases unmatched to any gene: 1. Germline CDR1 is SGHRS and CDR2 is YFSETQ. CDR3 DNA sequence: TGCGCCAGCAGCTTCCGGGAGGCCTACGAGCAGTACTTC. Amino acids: CASSFREAYEQYF.

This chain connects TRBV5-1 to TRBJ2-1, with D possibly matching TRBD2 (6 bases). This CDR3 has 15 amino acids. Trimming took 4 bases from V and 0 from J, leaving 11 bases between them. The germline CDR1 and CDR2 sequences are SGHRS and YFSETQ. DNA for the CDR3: TGCGCCAGCAGCAATAGCGGAAGCTCCTACAATGAGCAGTTCTTC. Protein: CASSNSGSSYNEQFF.

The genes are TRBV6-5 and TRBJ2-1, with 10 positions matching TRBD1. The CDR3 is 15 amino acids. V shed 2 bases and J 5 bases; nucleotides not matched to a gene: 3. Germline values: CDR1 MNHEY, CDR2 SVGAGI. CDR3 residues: CASSYGTGVHNEQFF. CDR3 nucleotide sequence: TGTGCCAGCAGTTACGGGACAGGGGTCCACAATGAGCAGTTCTTC.

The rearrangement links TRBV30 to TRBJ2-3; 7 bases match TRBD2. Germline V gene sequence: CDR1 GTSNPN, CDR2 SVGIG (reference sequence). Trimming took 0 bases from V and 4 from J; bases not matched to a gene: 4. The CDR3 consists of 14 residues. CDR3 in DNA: TGTGCCTGGAGTGTAGCGGGAAGTTCAGATACGCAGTATTTT. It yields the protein CAWSVAGSSDTQYF.

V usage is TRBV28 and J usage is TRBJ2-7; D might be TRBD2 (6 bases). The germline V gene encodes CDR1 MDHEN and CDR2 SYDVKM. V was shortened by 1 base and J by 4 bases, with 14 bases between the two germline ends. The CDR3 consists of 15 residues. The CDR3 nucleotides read TGTGCCAGCAGTTTATCCGGCGGGATGAAGTACGAGCAGTACTTC. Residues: CASSLSGGMKYEQYF.

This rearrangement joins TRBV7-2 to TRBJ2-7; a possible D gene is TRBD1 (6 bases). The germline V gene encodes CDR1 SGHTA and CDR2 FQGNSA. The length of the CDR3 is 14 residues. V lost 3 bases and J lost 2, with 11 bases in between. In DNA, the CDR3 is TGTGCCAGCAGCTTCAAAACAGGGACCTACGAGCAGTACTTC. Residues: CASSFKTGTYEQYF. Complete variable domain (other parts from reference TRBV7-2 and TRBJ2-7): GAGVSQSPSNKVTEKGKDVELRCDPISGHTALYWYRQSLGQGLEFLIYFQGNSAPDKSGLPSDRFSAERTGGSVSTLTIQRTQQEDSAVYLCASSFKTGTYEQYFGPGTRLTVT.